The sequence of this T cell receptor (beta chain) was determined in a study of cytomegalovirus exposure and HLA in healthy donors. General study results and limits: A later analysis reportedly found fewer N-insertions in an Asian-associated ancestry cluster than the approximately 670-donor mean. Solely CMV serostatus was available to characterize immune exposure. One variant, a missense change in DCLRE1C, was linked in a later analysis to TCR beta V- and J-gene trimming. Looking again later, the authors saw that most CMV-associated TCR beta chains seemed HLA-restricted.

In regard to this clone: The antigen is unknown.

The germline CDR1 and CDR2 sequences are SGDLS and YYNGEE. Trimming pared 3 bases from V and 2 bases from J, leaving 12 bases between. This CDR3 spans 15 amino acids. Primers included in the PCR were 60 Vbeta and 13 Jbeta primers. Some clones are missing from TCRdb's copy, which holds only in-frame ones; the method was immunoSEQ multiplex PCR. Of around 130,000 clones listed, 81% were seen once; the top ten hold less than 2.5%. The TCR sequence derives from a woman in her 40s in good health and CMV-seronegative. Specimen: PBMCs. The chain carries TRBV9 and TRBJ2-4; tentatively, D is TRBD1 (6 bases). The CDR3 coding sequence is TGTGCCAGCAGCGCCACGGGACAATCCAAAAACATTCAGTACTTC. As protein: CASSATGQSKNIQYF.